The clone carrying this T cell receptor beta chain was counted only a few times. What it recognizes is unknown. The sample originates from a study of beta chain features in type 1 diabetes. It was one heparinised blood draw, averaging approximately 100 mL, that each donor gave. Sorted populations all exceeded 95% purity. Overall study findings and caveats: Shorter TCRB CDR3s, moderately but significantly so, were found in Type 1 diabetes patients in all four CD4+ subsets. Sequencing used cDNA, and cells with high TCR expression could therefore be over-represented. The VDJ junctions of type 1 diabetes patients carried fewer insertions and more deletions.

Expressed TCRB transcripts were sequenced because the isolated RNA had all been reverse transcribed beforehand. Assay: immunoSEQ multiplex PCR; the TCRdb copy retains only in-frame clones and omits some. This table has some 52,000 clones, 42% appearing once. V gave up 1 base and J gave up 3 bases; unmatched junction bases: 3. The CDR3 is 15 amino acids. Germline CDR1 and CDR2: MNHEY and SVGAGI. The sequence was collected from a man younger than 45 with type 1 diabetes. The chain has TRBV6-5 and TRBJ2-3, with TRBD2 matching over 8 bases. Sequenced sample: Tregs from blood. This chain's CDR3 is CASSYFGGETDTQYF. In nucleotides, the CDR3 is TGTGCCAGCAGTTACTTCGGGGGGGAAACAGATACGCAGTATTTT.